One and the same sample provided the 21 T cell receptor beta chains below, sequenced in a study of cytomegalovirus exposure and HLA in healthy donors. The PCR employed 60 Vbeta primers together with 13 Jbeta primers. Profiled with immunoSEQ multiplex PCR; TCRdb holds only in-frame clones, not every one. The repertoire holds approximately 100,000 clones, with less than 75% as singletons. What was sequenced was PBMCs. The receptor source for this set is a man aged 35 to 55 in good health and CMV-seropositive.

This clone has just a few counts. The V call is TRBV29-1, the J call TRBJ1-5; 7 nucleotides match TRBD1. This CDR3 is built from 14 residues. Germline V lookup: CDR1 SQVTM, CDR2 ANQGSEA. The V segment lost 5 bases and the J segment 6 bases; nucleotides outside the gene matches: 10. Here the CDR3 DNA reads TGCAGCGTTTCAACAGGGGAAGTGCGTCAGCCCCAGCATTTT. Protein sequence: CSVSTGEVRQPQHF.

The chain recombines TRBV5-1 with TRBJ2-3, with 8 nucleotides matching TRBD2. The CDR3 extends over 15 amino acids. Per germline, CDR1 SGHRS and CDR2 YFSETQ. The V gene end was trimmed by 4 bases and the J gene end by 2 bases; junction bases not matched to a gene: 6. The CDR3 is CASSTMTSVTDTQYF. CDR3 in DNA: TGCGCCAGCAGCACGATGACTAGCGTCACAGATACGCAGTATTTT.

The J gene is TRBJ2-5, the V gene TRBV9; D possibly corresponds to TRBD2 (6 bases). V was shortened by 0 bases and J by 4 bases, with 19 bases between the two germline ends. The CDR3 runs to 17 residues. Germline V CDR1 and CDR2: SGDLS, YYNGEE. CDR3 in amino acids: CASSVGNVGPGGETQYF. In nucleotides, the CDR3 is TGTGCCAGCAGCGTAGGGAACGTGGGGCCCGGGGGAGAGACCCAGTACTTC.

The chain joins TRBV4-2 to TRBJ1-3; TRBD1 matches at 7 bases. V was pared by 3 bases and J by 8 bases, with 13 bases of the junction left unmatched. Germline CDR1 reads LGHNA; CDR2 reads YNFKEQ. The CDR3 is 16 residues long. The CDR3 sequence: CASSQESGQTFDTIYF. The CDR3 coding sequence is TGTGCCAGCAGCCAGGAATCGGGACAGACCTTTGACACCATATATTTT.

The CDR3 is CASSMTAGDTEAFF. The CDR3 region has the DNA TGTGCCAGCAGTATGACAGCAGGGGACACTGAAGCTTTCTTT. The chain couples TRBV27 to TRBJ1-1; maybe TRBD1 (6 bases). Germline V gene lookup returns CDR1 MNHEY and CDR2 SMNVEV (reference sequence). CDR3 size: 14 residues. Trimming left V 5 bases short and J 3 bases short, with 13 bases between.

This chain joins TRBV7-2 and TRBJ2-5; possible D gene TRBD1, 5 bases. Germline loops: CDR1 SGHTA, CDR2 FQGNSA. Deletions cut 5 bases from V and 5 bases from J, with 18 bases between. The CDR3 has 15 amino acids. Written as DNA, the CDR3 is TGTGCCAGCAGCCCTGGAACCAGGGATCGGGAGACCCAGTACTTC. It translates to CASSPGTRDRETQYF.

CDR3 in amino acids: CASSAPGLSTDTQYF. CDR3 DNA: TGTGCCAGCAGTGCGCCGGGACTCAGCACAGATACGCAGTATTTT. The rearrangement joins TRBV28 to TRBJ2-3; a weak D match, TRBD2 (6 bases). The CDR3 loop spans 15 amino acids. V was cut by 5 bases and J by 0 bases, with 12 bases left in between. Germline CDR1 MDHEN, CDR2 SYDVKM.

The rearrangement links TRBV27 to TRBJ2-1, with TRBD2 matching 8 bases. Losses at the gene ends were 4 bases for V and 8 bases for J; bases not matched to a gene: 4. CDR3 length equals 13 residues. Germline-derived CDR1 and CDR2 are MNHEY and SMNVEV (reference sequence). DNA of the CDR3: TGTGCCAGCAGTTCGGGACTAGTCCATGAGCAGTTCTTC. Translated, it gives CASSSGLVHEQFF.

The V and J genes are TRBV19 and TRBJ1-1, with TRBD1 identical over 7 bases. The CDR3 totals 16 residues. The germline V gene has CDR1 LNHDA and CDR2 SQIVND (reference sequence). V was clipped by 5 bases and J by 0 bases; unmatched bases: 9. The CDR3 is CASSPVEGAMNTEAFF. CDR3 nucleotides: TGTGCCAGTAGTCCCGTGGAGGGGGCGATGAACACTGAAGCTTTCTTT.

J is TRBJ2-1 and V is TRBV30; 11 bases fit TRBD2. Germline CDR1 reads GTSNPN; CDR2 reads SVGIG (reference sequence). V shed 2 bases and J 7 bases; nucleotides not matched to a gene: 1. The CDR3 contains 13 residues. The DNA of the CDR3 is TGTGCCTGGAGTCGGACTAGCGGGAATGAGCAGTTCTTC. Translation gives CAWSRTSGNEQFF.

The chain employs TRBV27 and TRBJ2-7, with a possible D match to TRBD2 (5 bases). Trimming removed 2 bases from V and 0 bases from J, with 8 bases in between. There are 14 residues in the CDR3. Germline CDR1 MNHEY, CDR2 SMNVEV (reference sequence). The CDR3 here is CASSLKRNSYEQYF. CDR3 coding DNA: TGTGCCAGCAGTTTAAAGCGGAACTCCTACGAGCAGTACTTC.

The chain recombines TRBV4-3 with TRBJ2-7; possibly TRBD2 for D (5 bases). V lost 1 base and J 5 bases, leaving 9 bases between the germline ends. The CDR3 consists of 13 residues. Germline V CDR1 and CDR2: LGHNA, YSLEER. CDR3 sequence reads: CASSQVEGHEQYF. The DNA for the CDR3 is TGCGCCAGCAGCCAAGTCGAGGGCCACGAGCAGTACTTC.

Of note for this clone: The sample carries other DNA sequences with the same CDR3. V is TRBV10-3 and J is TRBJ1-1; the D is unclear. Between the trimmed V and J ends, which lost 4 bases and 1 base, there was a span of 4 bases. Germline CDR1 reads ENHRY; CDR2 reads SYGVKD. This CDR3 has 12 residues. In DNA, the CDR3 is TGTGCCATCAGTGGACAGAACACTGAAGCTTTCTTT. Amino acids: CAISGQNTEAFF.

V and J are TRBV5-8 and TRBJ1-5; tentative D call: TRBD1 (5 bases). CDR1 is SGHTS, CDR2 YDEGEE, per germline. This CDR3 is built from 14 residues. V was trimmed by 4 bases and J by 2 bases, leaving 10 bases between them. CDR3 amino acids: CASSRGVGNQPQHF. The CDR3 DNA reads TGTGCCAGCAGCCGGGGGGTGGGCAATCAGCCCCAGCATTTT.

The chain has TRBV7-7 and TRBJ2-2; 7 bases line up with TRBD1. The CDR3 sequence is 13 residues long. CDR1 is SSHAT, CDR2 FNYEAQ, per germline (reference sequence). Written as DNA, the CDR3 is TGTGCTACAGGGGTTCTCCACACCGGGGAGCTGTTTTTT. Its translation: CATGVLHTGELFF.

This clone has more than one count but fewer than ten. This rearrangement joins TRBV30 to TRBJ2-7, with D possibly being TRBD1 (6 bases). The V gene's germline CDR1 is GTSNPN and CDR2 SVGIG (reference sequence). The CDR3 loop spans 13 amino acids. V lost 2 bases to trimming and J lost 6 bases, with 14 bases between them. Here the CDR3 reads CAWSRSGAGEQYF. The CDR3 DNA is TGTGCCTGGAGTAGGTCAGGGGCAGGCGAGCAGTACTTC. The complete variable domain, with remaining parts taken from reference TRBV30 and TRBJ2-7, reads SQTIHQWPATLVQPVGSPLSLECTVEGTSNPNLYWYRQAAGRGLQLLFYSVGIGQISSEVPQNLSASRPQDRQFILSSKKLLLSDSGFYLCAWSRSGAGEQYFGPGTRLTVT.

The chain's CDR3 is CASSSRTGTLVTDTQYF. The CDR3 region has the DNA TGTGCCAGCAGCTCTAGGACAGGGACCTTGGTGACAGATACGCAGTATTTT. The V call is TRBV7-9, the J call TRBJ2-3; 8 bases fit TRBD1. The CDR3 has 17 amino acids. J lost 3 bases, V lost 4 bases, and 12 bases had no gene match. Germline values: CDR1 SEHNR, CDR2 FQNEAQ (reference sequence). The variable domain in full, with the rest retrieved from reference TRBV7-9 and TRBJ2-3, is DTGVSQNPRHKITKRGQNVTFRCDPISEHNRLYWYRQTLGQGPEFLTYFQNEAQLEKSRLLSDRFSAERPKGSFSTLEIQRTEQGDSAMYLCASSSRTGTLVTDTQYFGPGTRLTVL.

The chain is built from TRBV11-3 and TRBJ2-7; 8 positions agree with TRBD2. Germline V gene sequence: CDR1 SGHNT, CDR2 YENEEA. This CDR3 region has 14 residues. The ends lost 2 bases at V and 0 bases at J; junction bases unmatched: 0. The CDR3 reads CASSLTSGSYEQYF. The CDR3 DNA reads TGTGCCAGCAGCTTAACTAGCGGCTCCTACGAGCAGTACTTC. The whole variable domain, filled in from reference TRBV11-3 and TRBJ2-7, reads EAGVVQSPRYKIIEKKQPVAFWCNPISGHNTLYWYLQNLGQGPELLIRYENEEAVDDSQLPKDRFSAERLKGVDSTLKIQPAELGDSAVYLCASSLTSGSYEQYFGPGTRLTVT.

The chain combines TRBV9 with TRBJ2-6; the D gene is possibly TRBD2 (5 bases). Deletions cut 4 bases from V and 1 base from J, with 18 bases between. The V gene's germline CDR1 is SGDLS and CDR2 YYNGEE. The CDR3 has 18 residues. The CDR3 is CASSRTFGVVSGANVLTF. CDR3 DNA sequence: TGTGCCAGCAGCCGAACGTTCGGGGTGGTTTCTGGGGCCAACGTCCTGACTTTC.

The chain recombines TRBV5-5 with TRBJ2-7; the D gene is possibly TRBD1 (5 bases). Germline V gene lookup returns CDR1 SGHKS and CDR2 YYEKEE (reference sequence). V dropped 0 bases and J dropped 2 bases, with 12 bases sitting between them. The CDR3 covers 15 residues. The CDR3 here is CASSLEGRATYEQYF. The CDR3 DNA sequence: TGTGCCAGCAGCTTGGAAGGCAGGGCCACCTACGAGCAGTACTTC.

The sample holds a few counts of this clone. This chain uses TRBV11-2 with TRBJ1-3; TRBD1 might be the D (5 bases). With 0 bases removed from V and 2 bases from J, the gap between germline ends came to 8 bases. The germline gives CDR1 SGHAT, CDR2 FQNNGV. This CDR3 is 15 amino acids long. The CDR3 loop reads CASSLDPGAGNTIYF. CDR3 sequence (DNA): TGTGCCAGCAGCTTAGACCCGGGGGCTGGAAACACCATATATTTT.